This TCR beta chain is drawn from a study of patients and donors after allogeneic stem cell transplantation (dated by TCRdb to between 2020 and 2021). As for this clonotype: The antigen it recognizes is unknown. Per-base qualities were not stored, and no clone one base away is much larger.

V is shortened by 5 bases, J by 3 bases, and the region joining them spans 14 bases. The CDR3 numbers 14 residues from cysteine through phenylalanine. The only DNA kept is the CDR3, 42 bases in frame from the first base. The germline V gene gives CDR1 as SGHAT and CDR2 as FQNNGV. Libraries were made using RT-PCR. The sequencing machine was a NextSeq 550. TCRdb reran the public reads through fastp at Q25 and MiXCR, keeping productive beta chains. Each record represents a unique CDR3 protein, reported with the most common genes and DNA among its rows. The sample table shows over 350,000 distinct CDR3 sequences, and more than 15% are seen once. The top ten constitute 6% to 8% of the sample.

The sequenced material came from blood, either unsorted or a sorted T cell fraction (not recorded which). The receptor comes from a human donor who was either an allogeneic HSCT recipient or a stem cell or donor lymphocyte infusion donor (not recorded which). It is not recorded whose cells these are; they may come from a transplant donor. Recombination joined TRBV11-2 with TRBJ2-7; tentative D gene TRBD1, with 5 bases matching. The CDR3 protein sequence reads: CASSPRCRVYEQYF. Here is the DNA: TGTGCCAGCAGCCCCAGATGCAGGGTCTACGAGCAGTACTTC.